Below are 26 T cell receptor beta chains sequenced from a single sample in a study of HIV-infected patients and healthy controls. Via MiXCR, TCRdb re-called the 5' RACE reads, giving one row per CDR3 protein. The sample contains 50,000 to 80,000 distinct CDR3 sequences, roughly 19% of which appear only once. Sequencing was done on a sample of CD4+ T cells from blood. These receptors all come from a human donor in good health.

This clonotype was detected a few times. The rearrangement links TRBV18 to TRBJ1-1; D is perhaps TRBD1 (5 bases). The germline V gene encodes CDR1 KGHSH and CDR2 LQKENI. V was clipped by 2 bases and J by 3 bases, with 10 bases between them. The CDR3 extends over 14 amino acids. The CDR3 region is CASSPRGWDTEAFF. In nucleotides, the CDR3 is TGTGCCAGCTCACCAAGGGGCTGGGACACTGAAGCTTTCTTT.

This clonotype was found many times. This chain connects TRBV20-1 to TRBJ2-1, with 11 bases identical to TRBD2. Trimming at V came to 4 bases and at J to 1 base, leaving 3 bases not matched to a gene. This CDR3 contains 15 residues. Germline CDR1 reads DFQATT; CDR2 reads SNEGSKA (reference sequence). CDR3 region: CSAKLAGASYNEQFF. In DNA, the CDR3 is TGCAGTGCTAAACTAGCGGGGGCATCCTACAATGAGCAGTTCTTC.

Ten or more counts support this clonotype. J is TRBJ2-3 and V is TRBV6-2 or TRBV6-3; 7 bases line up with TRBD1. The CDR3 is 17 residues long. J lost 2 bases, V lost 5 bases, and 13 bases had no gene match. The germline V gene encodes CDR1 MNHEY and CDR2 SVGEGT. In DNA, the CDR3 is TGTGCCAGCAGTACATTACCCGGGACAGTCTACACAGATACGCAGTATTTT. Its protein is CASSTLPGTVYTDTQYF.

The chain has TRBV20-1 and TRBJ2-7, with 7 bases identical to TRBD1. The CDR3 is 12 amino acids. Trimming removed 4 bases from V and 6 bases from J; junction bases left unmatched: 6. Germline V gene lookup returns CDR1 DFQATT and CDR2 SNEGSKA (reference sequence). CDR3 protein: CSATETGTEQYF. The CDR3 nucleotides are TGCAGTGCTACCGAGACAGGGACCGAGCAGTACTTC.

In its sample, this clonotype was seen a few times. V and J are TRBV30 and TRBJ2-1; D unclear. V was clipped by 3 bases and J by 9 bases, with 6 bases between them. The CDR3 runs to 10 residues. Germline assignment: CDR1 GTSNPN and CDR2 SVGIG (reference sequence). The DNA for the CDR3 is TGTGCCTGGAGCCTCGGTGAGCAGTTCTTC. This gives the protein CAWSLGEQFF.

This clonotype has more than one count but fewer than ten. The rearrangement joins TRBV7-3 to TRBJ1-6; weak D call: TRBD1 (5 bases). The germline V gene has CDR1 SGHTA and CDR2 FQGTGA. This CDR3 is built from 14 residues. The V gene lost 3 bases and the J gene lost 7 bases, with 10 bases spanning the gap. CDR3 sequence reads: CASSFTGPNSPLHF. The CDR3 nucleotides read TGTGCCAGCAGCTTCACAGGACCGAATTCACCCCTCCACTTT. Drawing the rest from reference TRBV7-3 and TRBJ1-6, the complete variable domain is GAGVSQTPSNKVTEKGKYVELRCDPISGHTALYWYRQSLGQGPEFLIYFQGTGAADDSGLPNDRFFAVRPEGSVSTLKIQRTERGDSAVYLCASSFTGPNSPLHFGNGTRLTVT.

The sample holds a few counts of this clonotype. V is TRBV6-5 and J is TRBJ2-3, with TRBD2 matching 12 bases. V was pared by 5 bases and J by 0 bases, with 21 bases of the junction left unmatched. Per germline, CDR1 MNHEY and CDR2 SVGAGI. This CDR3 has 22 amino acids. Written as DNA, the CDR3 is TGTGCCAGCAGTCGAATCGGGCGGTCTAGCGGGAGGGCCTTTGGGAGCACAGATACGCAGTATTTT. Amino acids: CASSRIGRSSGRAFGSTDTQYF.

This clonotype was seen only a few times. The genes are TRBV30 and TRBJ2-1, with TRBD2 identical over 8 bases. CDR3 length: 14 amino acids. Unmatched junction bases numbered 8, after V lost 1 base and J lost 9 bases. Germline CDR1 and CDR2: GTSNPN and SVGIG (reference sequence). The DNA for the CDR3 is TGTGCCTGGAGTGAAACCGGGGGGGCATTTGAGCAGTTCTTC. Translation gives CAWSETGGAFEQFF.

V gene TRBV20-1 combines with J gene TRBJ2-1; TRBD2 agrees at 7 bases. In germline, CDR1 is DFQATT, CDR2 SNEGSKA (reference sequence). This CDR3 has 14 residues. V shed 5 bases, J shed 7 bases, and the junction held 11 bases outside the gene matches. This chain's CDR3 is CSALKSGAGNEQFF. The CDR3 nucleotides are TGCAGTGCTCTTAAAAGCGGGGCGGGTAATGAGCAGTTCTTC.

This clonotype was detected ten times or more. The chain recombines TRBV9 with TRBJ2-1; D may be TRBD2 (6 bases). CDR3 size: 17 residues. The germline V and J ends were trimmed by 1 base and 6 bases, with 20 bases remaining between them. Germline V gives CDR1 SGDLS, CDR2 YYNGEE. The CDR3 nucleotides are TGTGCCAGCAGCGTATACTCCGGGACTTTAGCTGTCAATGAGCAGTTCTTC. Protein product: CASSVYSGTLAVNEQFF.

This clonotype was counted between two and nine times. DNA for the CDR3: TGTGCCAGCAGTTCACAGGAAGGGCAGCCCCAGCATTTT. It encodes CASSSQEGQPQHF. This chain uses TRBV3-1 with TRBJ1-5; weak D call: TRBD1 (5 bases). The CDR3 sequence is 13 residues long. V was clipped by 6 bases and J by 7 bases, with 13 bases between them. Germline lookup yields CDR1 LGHDT and CDR2 YNNKEL (reference sequence).

The rearrangement joins TRBV4-1 to TRBJ1-5; D may be TRBD1 (5 bases). The V gene's germline CDR1 is MGHRA and CDR2 YSYEKL. The CDR3 consists of 17 residues. Deletions cut 3 bases from V and 4 bases from J, with 19 bases between. CDR3 DNA sequence: TGCGCCAGCAGCCAGACGGACATGGGGTTATCAAATCAGCCCCAGCATTTT. Protein: CASSQTDMGLSNQPQHF.

The rearrangement uses TRBV27 and TRBJ1-5, with TRBD1 matching over 11 bases. Germline CDR1 reads MNHEY; CDR2 reads SMNVEV (reference sequence). CDR3 length equals 17 residues. With V trimmed by 5 bases and J by 3 bases, 9 bases remained unmatched. CDR3: CASSPLSGQGANQPQHF. The CDR3 DNA reads as TGTGCCAGCAGTCCTCTAAGTGGACAGGGGGCCAATCAGCCCCAGCATTTT.

This clonotype has at least ten counts. The chain uses TRBV9 and TRBJ2-6; D uncertain. V was trimmed by 0 bases and J by 1 base, leaving 5 bases between them. The CDR3 sequence is 15 residues long. The germline CDR1 and CDR2 sequences are SGDLS and YYNGEE. The CDR3 region has the DNA TGTGCCAGCAGCGTAGAAGGGTCTGGGGCCAACGTCCTGACTTTC. Its translation: CASSVEGSGANVLTF.

The rearrangement links TRBV6-6 to TRBJ1-2; TRBD1 matches at 7 bases. With V trimmed by 2 bases and J by 2 bases, 5 bases remained unmatched. Germline-derived CDR1 and CDR2 are MNHNY and SVGAGI (reference sequence). The CDR3 has 15 residues. The CDR3 spells CASSYGQDGNYGYTF. In DNA, the CDR3 is TGTGCCAGCAGTTACGGACAGGACGGCAACTATGGCTACACCTTC.

The rearrangement joins TRBV12-3 or TRBV12-4 to TRBJ2-1, with 7 nucleotides matching TRBD2. V trimming: 5 bases; J trimming: 3 bases; junction bases outside the gene matches: 7. The CDR3 has 15 residues. Here the CDR3 DNA reads TGTGCCAGCAGTCCCCTCAGGACTAGCTACAATGAGCAGTTCTTC. Amino acids: CASSPLRTSYNEQFF.

The gene calls are TRBV2 and TRBJ1-2; 7 nucleotides line up with TRBD1. This CDR3 has 13 amino acids. V gave up 8 bases and J gave up 8 bases; unmatched junction bases: 11. Germline V gene sequence: CDR1 SNHLY, CDR2 FYNNEI. The CDR3 protein is CASPPGDSRGYTF. In DNA, the CDR3 is TGTGCCAGCCCACCGGGGGACAGTCGGGGCTACACCTTC.

This clonotype was counted between two and nine times. The chain carries TRBV29-1 and TRBJ2-3, with no clear D. Germline values: CDR1 SQVTM, CDR2 ANQGSEA. The CDR3 is 15 amino acids. V was cut by 3 bases and J by 4 bases, with 17 bases left in between. CDR3 sequence (DNA): TGCAGCGTTGAGGCTACTCTACAGTCCCCAGATACGCAGTATTTT. Translated: CSVEATLQSPDTQYF.

Here the CDR3 reads CASSFYRGNADTQYF. The CDR3 DNA reads TGTGCCAGCAGTTTCTATAGGGGGAATGCAGATACGCAGTATTTT. This sequence joins TRBV12-3 or TRBV12-4 and TRBJ2-3; a possible D gene is TRBD1 (6 bases). V was pared by 3 bases and J by 4 bases, with 14 bases between. This CDR3 spans 15 amino acids.

This clonotype was observed a handful of times. The chain couples TRBV4-3 to TRBJ1-4, with D perhaps TRBD1 (5 bases). Germline lookup yields CDR1 LGHNA and CDR2 YSLEER. The CDR3 has 16 amino acids. The germline V and J ends were trimmed by 3 bases and 6 bases, with 17 bases remaining between them. CDR3 amino acids: CASSQQGVGRDEKLFF. CDR3 DNA sequence: TGCGCCAGCAGCCAGCAAGGGGTGGGGAGAGATGAAAAACTGTTTTTT.

V is TRBV13 and J is TRBJ2-5; no reliable D call. The V gene lost 2 bases and the J gene lost 3 bases, with 13 bases spanning the gap. The CDR3 is made up of 15 amino acids. Germline V gene lookup returns CDR1 PRHDT and CDR2 FYEKMQ (reference sequence). CDR3 in DNA: TGTGCCAGCAGCTTACAGCCAGGTGGAAAAGAGACCCAGTACTTC. It specifies CASSLQPGGKETQYF. Full variable domain (remainder filled in from reference TRBV13 and TRBJ2-5): AAGVIQSPRHLIKEKRETATLKCYPIPRHDTVYWYQQGPGQDPQFLISFYEKMQSDKGSIPDRFSAQQFSDYHSELNMSSLELGDSALYFCASSLQPGGKETQYFGPGTRLLVL.

The sample holds many counts of this clonotype. The chain links TRBV4-3 to TRBJ1-6, with D perhaps matching TRBD1 (5 bases). Germline V gives CDR1 LGHNA, CDR2 YSLEER. The CDR3 spans 15 residues. V gave up 3 bases and J gave up 5 bases, with 11 bases separating them. The CDR3 DNA follows: TGCGCCAGCAGCCACGACAGTACTGATAATTCACCCCTCCACTTT. Protein sequence: CASSHDSTDNSPLHF.

The rearrangement uses TRBV5-1 and TRBJ1-1; the D is unclear. This CDR3 is built from 14 residues. Germline CDR1 and CDR2: SGHRS and YFSETQ. V shed 2 bases and J shed 11 bases, with 19 bases lying between them. CDR3 sequence reads: CASSLEGLPTGAFF. The CDR3 DNA sequence: TGCGCCAGCAGCTTAGAAGGGCTCCCAACGGGGGCTTTCTTT.

A note on this clonotype: Since a much larger clone is just one base distant, this may be a read error. The V gene is TRBV6-5, the J gene TRBJ1-2; no reliable D call. Germline loops: CDR1 MNHEY, CDR2 SVGAGI. The ends were cut back, 0 bases at V and 4 bases at J, with 12 bases in the middle. The CDR3 length is 15 residues. The CDR3 nucleotides are TGTGCCAGCAGTTACTCCCGGGTAGGGCCCTATGGCTACACCTTC. Its protein product is CASSYSRVGPYGYTF.

This sequence joins TRBV18 and TRBJ1-1; 7 bases are shared with TRBD1. This CDR3 has 14 amino acids. With V trimmed by 6 bases and J by 4 bases, 8 bases remained unmatched. In germline, CDR1 is KGHSH, CDR2 LQKENI. The DNA of the CDR3 is TGTGCCAGCTCCCCAAACAGGGGCGGCACTGAAGCTTTCTTT. Its translation is CASSPNRGGTEAFF.

This clonotype was recorded a few times. The chain uses TRBV20-1 and TRBJ1-4; possibly TRBD1 for D (6 bases). There are 13 residues in the CDR3. The V end was cut by 0 bases, the J end by 8 bases, with 10 bases between. In germline, CDR1 is DFQATT, CDR2 SNEGSKA (reference sequence). The CDR3 DNA is TGCAGTGCTAGAGAGGGGGCGGGGGAAAAACTGTTTTTT. Translation gives CSAREGAGEKLFF.